Below are 29 T cell receptor beta chains sequenced from a single sample in a study of CD8 T cells in Susac syndrome. When the RNA was reverse transcribed, random hexamers were used with an input of roughly 0.45 to 1 ug. TCRdb reprocessed the immunoSEQ multiplex PCR reads with MiXCR, giving one entry per CDR3 protein. Here the sample spans about 120,000 distinct CDR3 sequences, 85% to 95% being singletons. Specimen: CD4+ T cells from PBMCs. Source of these receptors: a human donor in good health.

This clonotype has a single count. The chain has TRBV2 and TRBJ2-5; possible D gene TRBD2, 6 bases. CDR3 length: 13 residues. Germline-derived CDR1 and CDR2 are SNHLY and FYNNEI. Trimming took 8 bases from V and 3 from J, leaving 13 bases between them. The CDR3 DNA reads as TGTGCCAGCGCCTCTAGCGACGAAGAGACCCAGTACTTC. This encodes CASASSDEETQYF.

The rearrangement joins TRBV19 to TRBJ1-1; D may be TRBD1 (5 bases). The V gene's germline CDR1 is LNHDA and CDR2 SQIVND (reference sequence). Trimming took off 0 bases at V and 5 bases at J, with 7 bases between the two ends. The CDR3 spans 13 residues. The CDR3 spells CASSIEGRTEAFF. The CDR3 coding sequence is TGTGCCAGTAGTATAGAGGGGCGAACTGAAGCTTTCTTT.

This clonotype was found once. V usage is TRBV5-1 and J usage is TRBJ1-4, with D perhaps TRBD1 (6 bases). Per germline, CDR1 SGHRS and CDR2 YFSETQ. V lost 0 bases and J 5 bases, leaving 8 bases between the germline ends. The CDR3 extends over 14 amino acids. The CDR3 here is CASSLGQENEKLFF. In nucleotides, the CDR3 is TGCGCCAGCAGCTTGGGACAGGAGAATGAAAAACTGTTTTTT.

The genes are TRBV6-2 or TRBV6-3 and TRBJ1-1; D is uncertain. V lost 0 bases to trimming and J lost 5 bases, with 4 bases between them. CDR1 and CDR2 (germline): MNHEY, SVGEGT. There are 12 residues in the CDR3. The chain's CDR3 is CASSYSWTEAFF. Here the CDR3 DNA reads TGTGCCAGCAGTTACTCGTGGACTGAAGCTTTCTTT.

This clonotype has just one count. The CDR3 here is CASSGQGSYYEQYF. CDR3 nucleotides: TGTGCCAGCTCCGGGCAGGGGTCCTACTACGAGCAGTACTTC. J is TRBJ2-7 and V is TRBV18, with a weak D call TRBD1 (6 bases). Trimming removed 6 bases from V and 3 bases from J, with 15 bases in between. The CDR3 length is 14 residues. Germline CDR1 reads KGHSH; CDR2 reads LQKENI. Based on the CDR3 plus reference TRBV18 and TRBJ2-7, the full variable domain is NAGVMQNPRHLVRRRGQEARLRCSPMKGHSHVYWYRQLPEEGLKFMVYLQKENIIDESGMPKERFSAEFPKEGPSILRIQQVVRGDSAAYFCASSGQGSYYEQYFGPGTRLTVT.

J is TRBJ2-1 and V is TRBV18; D perhaps matches TRBD2 (7 bases). The ends were cut back, 5 bases at V and 5 bases at J, with 13 bases in the middle. Germline V CDR1 and CDR2: KGHSH, LQKENI. CDR3 length equals 14 residues. The CDR3 coding sequence is TGTGCCAGCTCAACCAGGGGAGGGGACAATGAGCAGTTCTTC. This translates into CASSTRGGDNEQFF.

This chain connects TRBV30 to TRBJ1-6; 7 bases agree with TRBD1. The CDR3 length is 14 residues. V lost 1 base to trimming and J lost 10 bases; unmatched junction nucleotides: 7. The germline V gene has CDR1 GTSNPN and CDR2 SVGIG (reference sequence). CDR3 region: CAWSAPGGRSPLHF. DNA for the CDR3: TGTGCCTGGAGTGCCCCAGGGGGGAGGTCACCCCTCCACTTT.

The chain couples TRBV19 to TRBJ2-1; TRBD1 matches at 9 bases. CDR1 is LNHDA, CDR2 SQIVND, per germline (reference sequence). The V and J ends lost 7 bases and 4 bases, in that order; junction bases with no gene match: 2. CDR3 length: 13 residues. DNA of the CDR3: TGTGCCAGTAATGGACAGGGGTACAATGAGCAGTTCTTC. This translates into CASNGQGYNEQFF.

This clonotype is a singleton in its sample. The chain links TRBV29-1 to TRBJ2-3, with D tentatively TRBD2 (5 bases). The CDR3 runs to 13 residues. Deletions cut 3 bases from V and 7 bases from J, with 14 bases between. Germline loops: CDR1 SQVTM, CDR2 ANQGSEA. CDR3 sequence reads: CSVDWPGRNTQYF. DNA for the CDR3: TGCAGCGTTGACTGGCCGGGGAGAAATACGCAGTATTTT.

The CDR3, as DNA: TGTGCCAGCAGCTTACTAGCGGGAGCCTCAGATACGCAGTATTTT. It encodes CASSLLAGASDTQYF. The rearrangement uses TRBV7-9 and TRBJ2-3; 10 positions match TRBD2. This CDR3 is built from 15 residues. The V segment lost 2 bases and the J segment 4 bases; nucleotides outside the gene matches: 3. Germline CDR1 reads SEHNR; CDR2 reads FQNEAQ (reference sequence).

This clonotype was observed a single time. V is TRBV30 and J is TRBJ2-2; TRBD1 might be the D (6 bases). CDR1 and CDR2 (germline): GTSNPN, SVGIG (reference sequence). With 5 bases removed from V and 6 bases from J, the gap between germline ends came to 10 bases. The CDR3 is 12 residues long. CDR3 in amino acids: CAWSGVPGELFF. Written as DNA, the CDR3 is TGTGCCTGGTCAGGGGTCCCCGGGGAGCTGTTTTTT.

Notes on this clonotype: One end of the junction does not line up with germline, which may come from a read error. The gene calls are TRBV29-1 and TRBJ2-1, with D hard to call. Germline V gene lookup returns CDR1 SQVTM and CDR2 ANQGSEA. The CDR3 has 14 amino acids. CDR3 DNA: TGCAGCGTTGAAGTCTATTCGCCTGACAACGAGCAGTTCTTC. Its translation is CSVEVYSPDNEQFF.

The gene calls are TRBV12-3 or TRBV12-4 and TRBJ1-1; D may be TRBD1 (6 bases). The CDR3 has 13 amino acids. The CDR3 here is CSTGTLMNTEAFF. CDR3 nucleotides: TGTTCCACCGGGACACTTATGAACACTGAAGCTTTCTTT.

The V call is TRBV14, the J call TRBJ2-5; 7 bases match TRBD1. Germline V gene data show CDR1 as SGHDN and CDR2 as FVKESK. The CDR3 has 15 residues. The J segment lost 4 bases and the V segment lost 3 bases, leaving 8 bases of the junction unmatched. The DNA of the CDR3 is TGTGCCAGCAGCCAGCCAGGGGGACGCGGAGAGACCCAGTACTTC. Translated: CASSQPGGRGETQYF.

The J gene is TRBJ2-1, the V gene TRBV19, with 8 bases lining up with TRBD1. The germline CDR1 and CDR2 sequences are LNHDA and SQIVND (reference sequence). The CDR3 loop spans 15 amino acids. Trimming at V came to 3 bases and at J to 5 bases, leaving 6 bases not matched to a gene. CDR3 sequence reads: CASSISQGAHNEQFF. In nucleotides, the CDR3 is TGTGCCAGTAGTATTAGTCAGGGGGCCCACAATGAGCAGTTCTTC.

The CDR3 DNA reads TGCGCCAGCAGTCAAGAATCGGACACTGAAGCTTTCTTT. The encoded protein is CASSQESDTEAFF. The genes are TRBV23-1 and TRBJ1-1; D gene ambiguous. TRBV23-1 is assigned to the ORF class and has an uncertain function. Trimming removed 2 bases at V and 3 bases at J, with 7 bases between. The length of the CDR3 is 13 residues.

This chain links TRBV5-1 with TRBJ2-3; TRBD2 is a possible D gene (7 bases). The CDR3 has 14 residues. The germline V and J ends were trimmed by 3 bases and 6 bases, with 14 bases remaining between them. From germline, CDR1 is SGHRS and CDR2 YFSETQ. The chain's CDR3 is CASSWGGDADTQYF. The CDR3 DNA reads TGCGCCAGCAGCTGGGGGGGCGACGCGGATACGCAGTATTTT.

CDR3 protein: CASTIQGLAGQTGELFF. In nucleotides, the CDR3 is TGTGCCAGTACCATACAAGGACTAGCGGGACAAACCGGGGAGCTGTTTTTT. V usage is TRBV19 and J usage is TRBJ2-2; TRBD2 matches at 12 bases. Germline CDR1 LNHDA, CDR2 SQIVND (reference sequence). This CDR3 spans 17 amino acids. The V and J ends lost 7 bases and 5 bases, in that order; junction bases with no gene match: 11.

The chain carries TRBV7-8 and TRBJ1-1; D remains unclear. The germline CDR1 and CDR2 sequences are SGHVS and FQNEAQ. CDR3 length: 15 amino acids. The V end lost 3 bases, the J end lost 5 bases, and 16 bases lay between the germline ends. This chain's CDR3 is CASSFSRVTPTEAFF. CDR3 sequence (DNA): TGTGCCAGCAGCTTTTCCCGGGTAACACCGACTGAAGCTTTCTTT.

The V call is TRBV9, the J call TRBJ2-3, with D hard to call. The CDR3 sequence is 15 residues long. Germline assignment: CDR1 SGDLS and CDR2 YYNGEE. Between the trimmed V and J ends, which lost 0 bases and 0 bases, there was a span of 8 bases. CDR3 residues: CASSVGVPSTDTQYF. In DNA, the CDR3 is TGTGCCAGCAGCGTAGGGGTACCTAGCACAGATACGCAGTATTTT.

The chain uses TRBV15 and TRBJ2-7; maybe TRBD2 (5 bases). This CDR3 spans 15 amino acids. V was trimmed by 4 bases and J by 3 bases, leaving 16 bases between them. Germline CDR1 and CDR2: LNHNV and YYDKDF (reference sequence). Here the CDR3 reads CATSNGDHNSYEQYF. In DNA, the CDR3 is TGTGCCACCAGCAACGGGGATCACAACAGCTACGAGCAGTACTTC.

J is TRBJ1-1 and V is TRBV30, with a possible D match to TRBD1 (6 bases). CDR1 and CDR2 (germline): GTSNPN, SVGIG (reference sequence). V was pared by 8 bases and J by 11 bases, with 27 bases between. The CDR3 totals 14 residues. The CDR3 DNA sequence: TGTGCCATTGACCGGGACAACCTACTCGGAAGGGCTTTCTTT. This translates into CAIDRDNLLGRAFF.

V usage is TRBV19 and J usage is TRBJ1-5; D call uncertain. CDR1 and CDR2 from the germline V gene are LNHDA and SQIVND (reference sequence). V was trimmed by 2 bases and J by 5 bases, leaving 4 bases between them. The CDR3 covers 12 residues. DNA for the CDR3: TGTGCCAGTAGTATACTTTATCAGCCCCAGCATTTT. Its translation is CASSILYQPQHF.

This chain connects TRBV19 to TRBJ1-5; D is unclear. CDR1 is LNHDA, CDR2 SQIVND, per germline (reference sequence). The CDR3 totals 15 residues. The V end was cut by 8 bases, the J end by 2 bases, with 16 bases between. The CDR3 DNA reads TGTGCCAGTCAAACAACACCAATACGCAATCAGCCCCAGCATTTT. Translation: CASQTTPIRNQPQHF. Using reference TRBV19 and TRBJ1-5 for the parts outside the CDR3, the full variable domain is DGGITQSPKYLFRKEGQNVTLSCEQNLNHDAMYWYRQDPGQGLRLIYYSQIVNDFQKGDIAEGYSVSREKKESFPLTVTSAQKNPTAFYLCASQTTPIRNQPQHFGDGTRLSIL.

This clonotype was counted between two and nine times. The chain uses TRBV6-5 and TRBJ1-5, with TRBD1 matching 7 bases. The length of the CDR3 is 14 residues. CDR1 is MNHEY and CDR2 is SVGAGI in the germline V gene. V was pared by 6 bases and J by 5 bases, with 7 bases of the junction left unmatched. This CDR3 reads CASSTQGGDQPQHF. CDR3 DNA: TGTGCCAGCAGCACGCAGGGGGGTGATCAGCCCCAGCATTTT.

This chain links TRBV4-2 with TRBJ2-2; D possibly corresponds to TRBD2 (5 bases). Trimming stripped 0 bases from V and 0 bases from J, with 11 bases between. The CDR3 runs 17 residues. CDR1 is LGHNA, CDR2 YNFKEQ, per germline. The CDR3 nucleotides are TGTGCCAGCAGCCAAGACGCGCGGGCCACGAACACCGGGGAGCTGTTTTTT. It specifies CASSQDARATNTGELFF.

CDR3 sequence reads: CASGGPGNQPQHF. DNA of the CDR3: TGTGCCAGCGGGGGGCCGGGCAATCAGCCCCAGCATTTT. The chain has TRBV7-2 and TRBJ1-5; perhaps TRBD1 as D (6 bases). Germline V lookup: CDR1 SGHTA, CDR2 FQGNSA. The CDR3 is 13 residues long. The V and J ends lost 8 bases and 2 bases respectively, with 10 bases between them.

This chain connects TRBV5-1 to TRBJ2-5; D remains ambiguous. Germline V gene data show CDR1 as SGHRS and CDR2 as YFSETQ. The V end was cut by 1 base, the J end by 3 bases, with 13 bases between. This CDR3 spans 15 amino acids. In DNA form, the CDR3 reads TGCGCCAGCAGCTTGCGGTCCAGGACGGAAGAGACCCAGTACTTC. The encoded protein is CASSLRSRTEETQYF.

This rearrangement joins TRBV12-3 or TRBV12-4 to TRBJ2-7; TRBD2 matches 11 bases. CDR3 length equals 15 residues. Trimming at V came to 5 bases and at J to 4 bases, leaving 7 bases not matched to a gene. CDR3 in DNA: TGTGCCAGCAGTCCGGGACTAGCGGAGAGATACGAGCAGTACTTC. Its protein product is CASSPGLAERYEQYF.